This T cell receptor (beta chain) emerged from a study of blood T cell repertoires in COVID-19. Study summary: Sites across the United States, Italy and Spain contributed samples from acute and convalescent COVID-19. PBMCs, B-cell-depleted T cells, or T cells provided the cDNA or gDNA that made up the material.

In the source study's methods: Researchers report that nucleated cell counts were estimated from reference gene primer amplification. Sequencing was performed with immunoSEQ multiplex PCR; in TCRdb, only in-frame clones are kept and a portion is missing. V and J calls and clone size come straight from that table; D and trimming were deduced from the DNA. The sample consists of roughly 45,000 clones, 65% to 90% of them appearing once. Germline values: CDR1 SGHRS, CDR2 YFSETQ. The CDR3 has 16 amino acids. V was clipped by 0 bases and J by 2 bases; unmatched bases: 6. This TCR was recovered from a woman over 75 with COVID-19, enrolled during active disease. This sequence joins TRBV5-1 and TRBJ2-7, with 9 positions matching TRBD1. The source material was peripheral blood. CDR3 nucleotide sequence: TGCGCCAGCAGCTTGGGAGTGACAGGGGGTACCTACGAGCAGTACTTC. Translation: CASSLGVTGGTYEQYF.